This T cell receptor (beta chain) was sequenced for a study of spatial heterogeneity in lung cancer. The table lists this clonotype with many counts. Every TCR cDNA molecule bore its own unique molecular identifier. TCRdb reprocessed the 5' RACE reads with MiXCR, giving one entry per CDR3 protein. Of 60,000 or so distinct CDR3 sequences listed, nearly 6.5% were seen once; the top ten hold roughly 14%. The sample's time point: sample taken at primary tumor resection. A total of approximately 77 untreated early-stage non-small cell lung cancer patients served as donors. This clonotype originated in a female donor with early-stage non-small cell lung cancer. The specimen was PBMCs, collected at surgery.

CDR3 DNA sequence: TGCGCCAGCAGCCAGGCTATACCGGCCCAGTACTTC. Translating gives CASSQAIPAQYF. The chain carries TRBV23-1 and TRBJ2-5; D gene unclear. TRBV23-1 is recorded as an ORF, its role being uncertain. This CDR3 spans 12 amino acids. The V end was cut by 6 bases, the J end by 9 bases, with 14 bases between.